This TCR beta chain was captured by sequencing in a study of cytomegalovirus exposure and HLA in healthy donors. Generated by immunoSEQ multiplex PCR, the TCRdb table keeps only in-frame clones and is missing some. The repertoire holds 150,000 or so clones, around nine tenths seen once, with about a fifth in the top ten. This CDR3 is built from 12 residues. CDR1 and CDR2 from the germline V gene are SGHVS and FQNEAQ. V lost 2 bases to trimming and J lost 9 bases, with 8 bases between them. This clonotype was sampled from a young man in good health and CMV-seropositive. The chain uses TRBV7-8 and TRBJ2-1; D not resolved. The source material was PBMCs. The CDR3 nucleotides are TGTGCCAGCAGCTTATCAGTCACTGAGCAGTTCTTC. Its translation: CASSLSVTEQFF. Full variable domain (remainder filled in from reference TRBV7-8 and TRBJ2-1): GAGVSQSPRYKVAKRGQDVALRCDPISGHVSLFWYQQALGQGPEFLTYFQNEAQLDKSGLPSDRFFAERPEGSVSTLKIQRTQQEDSAVYLCASSLSVTEQFFGPGTRLTVL.